A single T cell receptor beta chain is shown here with its context. Its specificity is not known. cDNA molecules, individually, were tagged with unique molecular identifiers. TCRdb itself ran the 5' RACE reads through MiXCR, one entry per CDR3 protein. The sample holds 60,000 or so distinct CDR3 sequences; over 9.5% are singletons and the top ten take around 4.1%. The CDR3 loop spans 12 amino acids. The junction had 2 bases not matched to a gene; V was cut back by 4 bases and J by 9 bases. Germline CDR1 and CDR2: SEHNR and FQNEAQ (reference sequence). This specimen belongs to a study of early T cells in non-severe SARS-CoV-2 infection. Study overall: The chains were unpaired, and the sequenced material was bulk RNA from unsorted whole blood.

Study-wide findings and caveats: Reliance on VDJdb matching favored anti-spike CD8 responses; private and CD4 specificities were missed.

Sequenced input: whole blood. This chain joins TRBV7-9 and TRBJ1-1; TRBD1 matches 10 bases. The TCR sequence derives from an adult who was a healthcare worker with PCR-confirmed SARS-CoV-2 infection or an uninfected control (not recorded which). This CDR3 reads CASSWTGGQAFF. In DNA form, the CDR3 reads TGTGCCAGCAGCTGGACAGGGGGGCAAGCTTTCTTT.